The source of this T cell receptor beta chain is a study of shared clonotypes between healthy human individuals. As regards this clone: Its antigen is undetermined.

The authors split each subset's genomic DNA evenly across several immunoSEQ plates. Sequencing used immunoSEQ multiplex PCR; TCRdb keeps in-frame clones, though not all of them. The sample carries some 690,000 clones, around 91% recorded once. The CDR3 is made up of 13 amino acids. CDR1 and CDR2 (germline): SGHTA, FQGTGA. V dropped 2 bases and J dropped 0 bases, with 4 bases sitting between them. Study observations and caveats: Between several donors, naive CD4 clonotypes were shared at a level of around 4.8%. Sharing of clonotypes among donors was expected to vary with sequencing depth. Richness estimates generally favored naive over memory subsets.

The chain has TRBV7-3 and TRBJ1-1; no clear D gene. The TCR sequence derives from a man aged 18 to 29 in good health. Some clones in this sample may be carry-over from other donors' samples. Material for sequencing was memory CD8+ T cells from PBMCs. Described subset: CD45RO+ cells pooled with CCR7-negative TemRA cells. The CDR3: CASSLWMNTEAFF. In nucleotides, the CDR3 is TGTGCCAGCAGCTTATGGATGAACACTGAAGCTTTCTTT.